Sequencing of this T cell receptor (beta chain) was carried out in a study of T-cell memory formation after mild COVID-19. Points from the study as a whole: Cross-reactive memory seemingly joined, as some responding clones were found in pre-infection memory. Largely, contracting CD4+ clones fell within CM and EM, and contracting CD8+ clones within EMRA.

This clonotype has just a few counts. Its matching antigen is unknown. V lost 8 bases, J lost 3 bases, and 14 bases lay in between. Germline V lookup: CDR1 MNHEY, CDR2 SVGEGT. This CDR3 is built from 13 residues. TCRdb reprocessed the 5' RACE reads with MiXCR, giving one entry per CDR3 protein. The sample contains roughly 260,000 distinct CDR3 sequences, 15% to 20% of which appear only once. V gene TRBV6-2 or TRBV6-3 combines with J gene TRBJ2-7; D gene uncertain. The sample consisted of PBMCs or a T cell subset sorted from them (not recorded which). The TCR sequence derives from a man between 18 and 35 years old who had mild COVID-19 (a few samples of this study predate the infection). Cell type and time point are not known. The CDR3 DNA follows: TGTGCCAGCGCCTGGACCTACATCTACGAGCAGTACTTC. It yields the protein CASAWTYIYEQYF.